Sequencing of this T cell receptor (beta chain) was carried out in a study of blood T cells in healthy people across ages. For the second PCR, which ran for 7 to 11 cycles, a sample-barcoded 5' primer and a J-beta primer mix were used. TCRdb called the 5' RACE reads again in MiXCR, with one record for every CDR3 protein. The table includes some 700,000 distinct CDR3 sequences, about 20% detected once. Details on this clonotype: Its antigen is unknown.

Samples had at least 7 million PBMCs isolated from them. The amount of total RNA extracted per sample was at least 5.5 micrograms. This CDR3 region has 14 residues. Germline-derived CDR1 and CDR2 are SGHRS and YFSETQ. The V and J ends lost 0 bases and 5 bases, in that order; junction bases with no gene match: 3. Study-level findings and limits: A strong correlation between TCR beta diversity and naive T cell percentage was seen.

The sequenced sample consisted of blood. The sequence was collected from an older man in good health. The V gene is TRBV5-1, the J gene TRBJ2-5; 8 nucleotides line up with TRBD1. CDR3 in amino acids: CASSLGWDRETQYF. CDR3 in DNA: TGCGCCAGCAGCTTGGGTTGGGACAGGGAGACCCAGTACTTC.